This passage covers 7 T cell receptor beta chains from one sample sequenced in a study of blood T cell repertoires in COVID-19. Libraries were prepared by immunoSEQ multiplex PCR; TCRdb keeps only in-frame clonotypes and omits some of them. The data show about 380,000 clones, 88% seen once. The sequencing sample was made of PBMCs or T cells enriched from blood (not recorded which). The receptors derive from a woman younger than 30 who had recovered from COVID-19.

The chain has TRBV5-1 and TRBJ1-3; no firm D call. Trimming stripped 0 bases from V and 0 bases from J, with 10 bases between. The CDR3 has 16 residues. Germline lookup yields CDR1 SGHRS and CDR2 YFSETQ. CDR3 amino acids: CASSLEGRGSGNTIYF. Here the CDR3 DNA reads TGCGCCAGCAGCTTGGAAGGGAGAGGCTCTGGAAACACCATATATTTT.

The rearrangement links TRBV11-3 to TRBJ2-1, with D unclear. This CDR3 is built from 12 residues. Germline-derived CDR1 and CDR2 are SGHNT and YENEEA. Trimming left V 2 bases short and J 6 bases short, with 5 bases between. The CDR3: CASSLRVNEQFF. The CDR3, as DNA: TGTGCCAGCAGCTTACGGGTCAATGAGCAGTTCTTC. The whole variable domain, remainder taken from reference TRBV11-3 and TRBJ2-1, is EAGVVQSPRYKIIEKKQPVAFWCNPISGHNTLYWYLQNLGQGPELLIRYENEEAVDDSQLPKDRFSAERLKGVDSTLKIQPAELGDSAVYLCASSLRVNEQFFGPGTRLTVL.

The chain joins TRBV1 to TRBJ2-2; TRBD2, the D gene given by the table, was not confirmed from the DNA. TRBV1 is listed as a pseudogene. This CDR3 has 17 amino acids. The CDR3 region is CTSSQDYGEWNAGELFF. CDR3 nucleotide sequence: TGCACCAGCAGCCAAGATTACGGGGAGTGGAACGCCGGGGAGCTGTTTTTT.

V gene TRBV6-5 combines with J gene TRBJ1-1, with 10 bases that match TRBD1. V was pared by 6 bases and J by 5 bases, with 6 bases of the junction left unmatched. In germline, CDR1 is MNHEY, CDR2 SVGAGI. This CDR3 is built from 14 residues. CDR3 nucleotide sequence: TGTGCCAGCAGGGAGCCGGGACAGGGGACTGAAGCTTTCTTT. This sequence encodes CASREPGQGTEAFF.

The gene calls are TRBV27 and TRBJ1-6, with 7 bases that match TRBD1. CDR3 length: 20 residues. V lost 1 base to trimming and J lost 0 bases; unmatched junction nucleotides: 12. Germline loops: CDR1 MNHEY, CDR2 SMNVEV (reference sequence). In DNA form, the CDR3 reads TGTGCCAGCAGTTTATTTGCGAACAGGGGTCCCAGCTCCTATAATTCACCCCTCCACTTT. It translates to CASSLFANRGPSSYNSPLHF.

The genes are TRBV11-3 and TRBJ2-1; 7 nucleotides match TRBD1. CDR1 and CDR2 (germline): SGHNT, YENEEA. The trim removed 8 bases at V and 9 bases at J, leaving 7 bases unmatched. The CDR3 is made up of 12 amino acids. The CDR3 protein is CASGWAGGEQFF. DNA of the CDR3: TGTGCCAGCGGGTGGGCAGGGGGTGAGCAGTTCTTC.

This rearrangement joins TRBV25-1 to TRBJ1-6; the D gene is possibly TRBD1 (6 bases). V shed 2 bases and J shed 0 bases, with 8 bases lying between them. Looked up from germline, CDR1 is MGHDK and CDR2 is SYGVNS. CDR3 length equals 16 residues. This CDR3 is CASSEAGVSYNSPLHF. In DNA, the CDR3 is TGTGCCAGCAGTGAAGCAGGGGTCTCCTATAATTCACCCCTCCACTTT.